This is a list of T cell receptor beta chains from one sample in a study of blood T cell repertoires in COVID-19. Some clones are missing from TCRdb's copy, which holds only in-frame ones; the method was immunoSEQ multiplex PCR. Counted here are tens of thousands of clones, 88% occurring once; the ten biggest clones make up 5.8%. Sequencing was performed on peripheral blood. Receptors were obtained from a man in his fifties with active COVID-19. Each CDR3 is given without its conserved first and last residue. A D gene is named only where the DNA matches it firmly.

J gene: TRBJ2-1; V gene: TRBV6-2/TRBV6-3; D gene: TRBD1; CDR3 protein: ASSYRTGTLYNEQF
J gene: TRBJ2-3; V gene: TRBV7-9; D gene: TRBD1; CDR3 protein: ASSSGQELTDTQY
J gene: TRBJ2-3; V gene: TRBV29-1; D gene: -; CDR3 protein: SVLRGSTDTQY
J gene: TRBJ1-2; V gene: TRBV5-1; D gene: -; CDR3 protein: ASSLQGSLYDYT
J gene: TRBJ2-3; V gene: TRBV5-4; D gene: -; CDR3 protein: ASSPTGSTDTQY
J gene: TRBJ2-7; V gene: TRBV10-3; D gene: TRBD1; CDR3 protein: AISQGTGLLYEQY
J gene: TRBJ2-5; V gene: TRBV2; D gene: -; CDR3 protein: ASRIQGGQETQY
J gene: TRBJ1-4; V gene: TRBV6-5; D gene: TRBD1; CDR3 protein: ASSSRDRAEKLF
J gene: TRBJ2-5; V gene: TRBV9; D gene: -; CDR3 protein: ASSVALGESETQY
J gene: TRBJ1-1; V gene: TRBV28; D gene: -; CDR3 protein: ASRTRWGGRDTEAF
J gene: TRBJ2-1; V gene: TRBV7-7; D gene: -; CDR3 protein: ASSPTLDSYNEQF
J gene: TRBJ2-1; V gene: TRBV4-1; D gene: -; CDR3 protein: ASSKGGGADYNEQF
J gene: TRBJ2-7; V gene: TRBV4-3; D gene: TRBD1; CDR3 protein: ASSQRTGSYEQY
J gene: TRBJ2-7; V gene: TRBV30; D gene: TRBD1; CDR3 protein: AWSSRTGPPYEQY
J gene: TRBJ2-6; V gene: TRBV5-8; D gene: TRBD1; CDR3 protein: ASSLRLGQRVSGANVLT
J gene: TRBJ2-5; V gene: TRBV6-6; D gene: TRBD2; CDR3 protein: ASSRAGVGVQETQY
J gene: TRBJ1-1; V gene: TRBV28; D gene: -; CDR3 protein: EVGSDTEAF
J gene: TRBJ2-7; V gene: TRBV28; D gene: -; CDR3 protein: ASSLADRTYEQY
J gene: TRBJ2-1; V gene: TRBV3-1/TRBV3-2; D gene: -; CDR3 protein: ASSQPSSRYNEQF
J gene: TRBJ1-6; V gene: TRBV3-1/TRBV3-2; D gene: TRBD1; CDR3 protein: ASRNRQGARWAPVSPLH
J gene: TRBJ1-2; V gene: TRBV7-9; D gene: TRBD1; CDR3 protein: ASSPARGQRNGYT
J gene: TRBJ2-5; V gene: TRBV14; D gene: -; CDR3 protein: ASSQGAAQETQY
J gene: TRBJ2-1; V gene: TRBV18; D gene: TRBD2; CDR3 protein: ASSTTSGSSYNEQF
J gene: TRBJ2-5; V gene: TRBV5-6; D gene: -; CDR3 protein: ANSLGALRRETQY
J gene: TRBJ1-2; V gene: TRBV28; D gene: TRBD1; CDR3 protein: ASNDRDRDTYGYT
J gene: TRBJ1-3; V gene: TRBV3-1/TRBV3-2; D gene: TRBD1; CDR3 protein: ASSQGQLNTIY
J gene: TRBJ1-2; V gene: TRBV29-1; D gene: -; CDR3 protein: SVEGTGSLRGYT
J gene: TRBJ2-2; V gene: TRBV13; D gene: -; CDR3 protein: ASSIRQGRGTGELF
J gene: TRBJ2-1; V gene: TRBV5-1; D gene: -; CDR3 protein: ASSLEGQVVFSEQF
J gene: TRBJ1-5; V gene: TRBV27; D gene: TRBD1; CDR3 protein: ASSPQGAQPQH
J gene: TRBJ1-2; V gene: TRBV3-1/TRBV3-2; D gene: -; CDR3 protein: ASSQEPSGCV
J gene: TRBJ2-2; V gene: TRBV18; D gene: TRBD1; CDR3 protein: ASSPEGQGETGELF
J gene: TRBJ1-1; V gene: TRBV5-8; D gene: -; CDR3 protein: ASSLVRGAGEAF
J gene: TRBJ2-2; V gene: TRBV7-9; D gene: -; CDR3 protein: ASRRGRENTGELF
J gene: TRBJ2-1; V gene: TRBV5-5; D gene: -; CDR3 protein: AGGTFDSYNEQF
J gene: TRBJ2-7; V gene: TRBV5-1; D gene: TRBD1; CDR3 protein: ASSPGTGTHEQY
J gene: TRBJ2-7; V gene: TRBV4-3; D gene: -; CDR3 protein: ASSRGSGPGTFYEQY
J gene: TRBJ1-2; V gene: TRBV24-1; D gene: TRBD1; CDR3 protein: ATSDAGTGLSGYT
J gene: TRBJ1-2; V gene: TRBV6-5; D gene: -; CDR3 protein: ASSHHHGDDGYT
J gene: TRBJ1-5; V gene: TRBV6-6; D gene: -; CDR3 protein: ASGQLESNQPQH
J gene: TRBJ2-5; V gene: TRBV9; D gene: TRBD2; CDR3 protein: ASSVGLAGGTGETQY
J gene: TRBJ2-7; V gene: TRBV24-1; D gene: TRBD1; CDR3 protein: ATRPRTGGFDEQY
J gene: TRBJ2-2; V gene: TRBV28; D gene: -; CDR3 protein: ASSFPGTLGRELF
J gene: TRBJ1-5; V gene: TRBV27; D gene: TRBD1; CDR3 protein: ASSTAGQLNQPQH
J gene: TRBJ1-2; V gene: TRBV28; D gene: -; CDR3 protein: ASSSNTGTLGYT
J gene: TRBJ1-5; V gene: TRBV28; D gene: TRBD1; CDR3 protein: ASTAPTGASSNQPQH
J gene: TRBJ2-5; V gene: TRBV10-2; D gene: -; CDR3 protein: ASMARGETQY
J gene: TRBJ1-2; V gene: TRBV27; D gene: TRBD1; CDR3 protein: ASSSPGQGAYGYT
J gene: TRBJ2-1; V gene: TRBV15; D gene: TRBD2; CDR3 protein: ATSRDVGGGSYNEQF
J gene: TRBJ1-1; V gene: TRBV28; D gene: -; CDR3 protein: ASRTRGGANTEAF